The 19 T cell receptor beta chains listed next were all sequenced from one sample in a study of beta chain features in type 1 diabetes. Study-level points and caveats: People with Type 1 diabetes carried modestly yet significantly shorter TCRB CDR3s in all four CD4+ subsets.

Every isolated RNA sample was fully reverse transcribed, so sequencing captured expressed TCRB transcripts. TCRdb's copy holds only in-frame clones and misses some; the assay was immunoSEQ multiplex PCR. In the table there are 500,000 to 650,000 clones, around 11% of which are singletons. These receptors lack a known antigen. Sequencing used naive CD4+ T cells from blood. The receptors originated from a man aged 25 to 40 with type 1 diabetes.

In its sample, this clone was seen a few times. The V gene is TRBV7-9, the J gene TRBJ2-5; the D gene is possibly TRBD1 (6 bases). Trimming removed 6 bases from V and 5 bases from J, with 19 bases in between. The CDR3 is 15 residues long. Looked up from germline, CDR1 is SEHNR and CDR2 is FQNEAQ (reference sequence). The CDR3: CASRAGTTYFETQYF. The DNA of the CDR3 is TGTGCCAGCAGAGCCGGGACAACCTATTTCGAGACCCAGTACTTC.

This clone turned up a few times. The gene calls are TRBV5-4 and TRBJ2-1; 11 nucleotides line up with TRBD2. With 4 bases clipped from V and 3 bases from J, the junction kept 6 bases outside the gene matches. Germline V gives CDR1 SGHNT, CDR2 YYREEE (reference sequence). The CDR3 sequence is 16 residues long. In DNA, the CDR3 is TGTGCCAGCAGCAAGGGACTAGCGGAACTCTACAATGAGCAGTTCTTC. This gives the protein CASSKGLAELYNEQFF.

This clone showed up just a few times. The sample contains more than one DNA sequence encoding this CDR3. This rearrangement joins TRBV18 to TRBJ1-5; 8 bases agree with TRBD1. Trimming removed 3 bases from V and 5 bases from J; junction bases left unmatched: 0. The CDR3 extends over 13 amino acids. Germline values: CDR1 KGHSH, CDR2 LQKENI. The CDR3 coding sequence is TGTGCCAGCTCACCGGGACAGGATCAGCCCCAGCATTTT. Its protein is CASSPGQDQPQHF. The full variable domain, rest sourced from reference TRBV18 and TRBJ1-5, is NAGVMQNPRHLVRRRGQEARLRCSPMKGHSHVYWYRQLPEEGLKFMVYLQKENIIDESGMPKERFSAEFPKEGPSILRIQQVVRGDSAAYFCASSPGQDQPQHFGDGTRLSIL.

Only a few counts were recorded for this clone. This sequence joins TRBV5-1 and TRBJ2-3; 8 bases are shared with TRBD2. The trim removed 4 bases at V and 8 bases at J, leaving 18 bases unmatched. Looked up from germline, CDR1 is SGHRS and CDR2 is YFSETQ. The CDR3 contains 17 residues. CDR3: CASSLSGGGTSGVTQYF. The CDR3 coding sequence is TGCGCCAGCAGCCTCTCGGGAGGGGGAACTAGCGGAGTTACGCAGTATTTT.

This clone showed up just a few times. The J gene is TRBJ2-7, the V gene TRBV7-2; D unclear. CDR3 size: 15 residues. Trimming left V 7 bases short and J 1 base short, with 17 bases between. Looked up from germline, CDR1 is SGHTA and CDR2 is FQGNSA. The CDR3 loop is CASKIRAGGSYEQYF. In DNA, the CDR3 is TGTGCCAGCAAAATCCGGGCAGGCGGTTCCTACGAGCAGTACTTC.

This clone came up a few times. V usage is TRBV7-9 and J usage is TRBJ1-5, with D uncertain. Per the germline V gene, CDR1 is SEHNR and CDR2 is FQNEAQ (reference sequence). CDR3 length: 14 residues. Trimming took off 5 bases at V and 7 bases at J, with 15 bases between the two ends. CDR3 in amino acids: CASSRDTDVQPQHF. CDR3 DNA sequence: TGTGCCAGCAGCCGAGACACGGATGTCCAGCCCCAGCATTTT.

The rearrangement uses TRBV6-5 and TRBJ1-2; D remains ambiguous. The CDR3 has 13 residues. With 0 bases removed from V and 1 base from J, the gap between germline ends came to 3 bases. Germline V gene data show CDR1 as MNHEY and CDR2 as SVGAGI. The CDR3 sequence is CASSYSDNYGYTF. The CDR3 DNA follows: TGTGCCAGCAGTTACTCGGATAACTATGGCTACACCTTC.

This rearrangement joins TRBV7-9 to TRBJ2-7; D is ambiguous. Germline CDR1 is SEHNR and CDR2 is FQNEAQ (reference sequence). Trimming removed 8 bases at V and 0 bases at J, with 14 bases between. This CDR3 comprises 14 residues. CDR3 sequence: CASSPGSYSYEQYF. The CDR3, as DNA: TGTGCCAGCTCACCGGGCAGCTACTCCTACGAGCAGTACTTC.

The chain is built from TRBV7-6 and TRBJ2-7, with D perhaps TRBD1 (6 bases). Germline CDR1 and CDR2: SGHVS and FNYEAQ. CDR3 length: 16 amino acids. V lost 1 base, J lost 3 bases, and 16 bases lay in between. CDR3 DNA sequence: TGTGCCAGCAGCTTAGGTTCGTCGAGGGGGAACTACGAGCAGTACTTC. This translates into CASSLGSSRGNYEQYF.

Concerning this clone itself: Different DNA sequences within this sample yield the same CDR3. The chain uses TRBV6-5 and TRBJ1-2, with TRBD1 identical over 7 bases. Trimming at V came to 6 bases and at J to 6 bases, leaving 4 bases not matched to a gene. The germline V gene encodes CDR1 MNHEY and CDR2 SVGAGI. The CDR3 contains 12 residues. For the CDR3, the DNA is TGTGCCAGCAGACCGACAGGGAATGGCTACACCTTC. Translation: CASRPTGNGYTF.

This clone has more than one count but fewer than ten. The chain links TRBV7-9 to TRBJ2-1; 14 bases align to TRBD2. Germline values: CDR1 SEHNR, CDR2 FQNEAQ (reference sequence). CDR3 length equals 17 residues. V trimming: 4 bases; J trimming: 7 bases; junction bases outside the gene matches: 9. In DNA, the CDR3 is TGTGCCAGCAGCTCCCCCTTGGGACTAGCGGGGGCAAATGAGCAGTTCTTC. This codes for CASSSPLGLAGANEQFF.

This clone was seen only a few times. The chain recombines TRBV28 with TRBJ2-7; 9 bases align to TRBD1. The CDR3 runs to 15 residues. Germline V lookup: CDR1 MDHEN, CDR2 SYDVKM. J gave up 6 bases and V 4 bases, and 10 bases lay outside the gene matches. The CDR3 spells CASSSAGQGFPEQYF. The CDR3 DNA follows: TGTGCCAGCAGTTCCGCGGGACAGGGTTTCCCCGAGCAGTACTTC.

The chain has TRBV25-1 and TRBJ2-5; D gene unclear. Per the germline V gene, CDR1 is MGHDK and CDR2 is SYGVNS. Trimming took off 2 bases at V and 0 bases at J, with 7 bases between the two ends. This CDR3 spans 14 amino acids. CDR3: CASSELTYQETQYF. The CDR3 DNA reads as TGTGCCAGCAGTGAACTCACGTACCAAGAGACCCAGTACTTC.

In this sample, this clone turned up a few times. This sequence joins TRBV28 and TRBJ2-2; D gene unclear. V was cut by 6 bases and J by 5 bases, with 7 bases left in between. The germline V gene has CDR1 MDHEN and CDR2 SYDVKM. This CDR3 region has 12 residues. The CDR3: CASSELTGELFF. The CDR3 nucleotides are TGTGCCAGCAGCGAATTGACCGGGGAGCTGTTTTTT.

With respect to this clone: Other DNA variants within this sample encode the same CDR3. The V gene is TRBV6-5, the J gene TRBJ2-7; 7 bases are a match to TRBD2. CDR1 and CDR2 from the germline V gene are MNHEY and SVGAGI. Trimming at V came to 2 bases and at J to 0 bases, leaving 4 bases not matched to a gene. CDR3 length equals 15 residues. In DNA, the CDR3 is TGTGCCAGCAGTTACAGCGGGGCTAGCTCCTACGAGCAGTACTTC. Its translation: CASSYSGASSYEQYF.

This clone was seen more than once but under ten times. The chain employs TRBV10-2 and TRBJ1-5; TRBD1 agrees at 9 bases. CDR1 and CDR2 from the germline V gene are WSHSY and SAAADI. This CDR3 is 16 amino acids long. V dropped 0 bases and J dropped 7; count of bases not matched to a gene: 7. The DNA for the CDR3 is TGCGCCAGCAGTGAGTCGAAGGGACAGGGAGTCCAGCCCCAGCATTTT. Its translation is CASSESKGQGVQPQHF.

The DNA of the CDR3 is TGTGCCAGCAGTCCGGGGACAGGGCGGAGCTCCTATAATTCACCCCTCCACTTT. It specifies CASSPGTGRSSYNSPLHF. The chain uses TRBV27 and TRBJ1-6; TRBD1 agrees at 9 bases. Germline trimming cut 5 bases from V and 0 bases from J; bases unmatched to any gene: 8. The CDR3 spans 18 residues. CDR1 and CDR2 (germline): MNHEY, SMNVEV (reference sequence).

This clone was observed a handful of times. The CDR3 coding sequence is TGTGCCAGCAGCAGAACAGGTGAATCGGATGAAAAACTGTTTTTT. It encodes CASSRTGESDEKLFF. The chain recombines TRBV5-4 with TRBJ1-4; maybe TRBD1 (5 bases). The V gene lost 4 bases and the J gene lost 6 bases, with 16 bases spanning the gap. Germline assignment: CDR1 SGHNT and CDR2 YYREEE (reference sequence). The CDR3 runs 15 residues. Drawing the rest from reference TRBV5-4 and TRBJ1-4, the complete variable domain is ETGVTQSPTHLIKTRGQQVTLRCSSQSGHNTVSWYQQALGQGPQFIFQYYREEENGRGNFPPRFSGLQFPNYSSELNVNALELDDSALYLCASSRTGESDEKLFFGSGTQLSVL.

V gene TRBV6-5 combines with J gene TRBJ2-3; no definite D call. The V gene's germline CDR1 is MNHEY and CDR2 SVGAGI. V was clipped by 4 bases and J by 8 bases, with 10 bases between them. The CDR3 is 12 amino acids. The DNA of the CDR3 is TGTGCCAGCAGTTCGGATATCGGTACGCAGTATTTT. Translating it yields CASSSDIGTQYF.